These T cell receptor beta chains were read from a single sample in a study of cytomegalovirus exposure and HLA in healthy donors. Sequencing was performed with immunoSEQ multiplex PCR; in TCRdb, only in-frame clones are kept and a portion is missing. The sample has 150,000 to 200,000 clones; about 90% are singletons. Input material: PBMCs. The receptors stem from a young woman in good health and CMV-seropositive. The CDR3 runs from the conserved cysteine through the conserved F or W. The D gene is left open where the match is weak. Clone size is given for some rows only: seen once, a few or many times, or a class if the clone is expanded.

CDR3 | DNA | J | size | V | D
CASTLSGYYNEQFF | TGTGCCAGTACTCTTAGCGGCTACTACAATGAGCAGTTCTTC | TRBJ2-1 | NA | TRBV19 | NA
CASSPKTASYGYTF | TGTGCCAGCAGCCCCAAGACAGCTAGCTATGGCTACACCTTC | TRBJ1-2 | NA | TRBV7-8 | NA
CASSSRLAVNYNEQFF | TGTGCCAGCAGCTCCCGACTAGCGGTTAACTACAATGAGCAGTTCTTC | TRBJ2-1 | NA | TRBV7-8 | TRBD2
CASAAGPAYSSYNEQFF | TGTGCCAGCGCGGCGGGGCCCGCCTATAGCTCCTACAATGAGCAGTTCTTC | TRBJ2-1 | NA | TRBV11-2 | NA
CASSLGRATNEKLFF | TGTGCCAGCAGCTTAGGGAGGGCAACTAATGAAAAACTGTTTTTT | TRBJ1-4 | NA | TRBV7-8 | NA
CASSTSDSPATEAFF | TGTGCCAGCAGCACGTCGGACAGTCCGGCCACTGAAGCTTTCTTT | TRBJ1-1 | few | TRBV7-9 | NA
CASSGGTGPNTEAFF | TGCGCCAGCAGCGGGGGGACAGGCCCTAACACTGAAGCTTTCTTT | TRBJ1-1 | NA | TRBV5-1 | TRBD1
CAIKSGSSQEQYF | TGTGCCATCAAAAGCGGGAGCTCTCAGGAGCAGTACTTC | TRBJ2-7 | NA | TRBV10-3 | TRBD2
CASKKTGVYGYTF | TGTGCCAGCAAAAAGACAGGGGTCTATGGCTACACCTTC | TRBJ1-2 | NA | TRBV28 | TRBD1
CASSLEGAGARYGYTF | TGTGCCAGCAGCTTGGAAGGGGCGGGGGCGAGGTATGGCTACACCTTC | TRBJ1-2 | NA | TRBV5-5 | NA
CATKGQGALWPQHF | TGTGCCACTAAAGGGCAGGGCGCATTATGGCCCCAGCATTTT | TRBJ1-5 | NA | TRBV19 | NA
CASSGAGDTGELFF | TGTGCCAGCAGTGGGGCCGGGGACACCGGGGAGCTGTTTTTT | TRBJ2-2 | NA | TRBV25-1 | NA
CASREGSPGNTIYF | TGTGCCAGCAGGGAGGGGAGTCCTGGAAACACCATATATTTT | TRBJ1-3 | once | TRBV2 | NA
CASSQDREIGELFF | TGCGCCAGCAGCCAGGACAGGGAAATCGGGGAGCTGTTTTTT | TRBJ2-2 | NA | TRBV4-1 | TRBD1
CAWSGASGRRETQYF | TGTGCCTGGAGTGGGGCTAGCGGGAGGAGAGAGACCCAGTACTTC | TRBJ2-5 | NA | TRBV30 | TRBD2
CSAFAEETQYF | TGCAGTGCGTTTGCGGAAGAGACCCAGTACTTC | TRBJ2-5 | NA | TRBV20-1 | NA
CASTQSRGEQFF | TGTGCCAGCACCCAAAGTCGAGGTGAGCAGTTCTTC | TRBJ2-1 | NA | TRBV7-9 | NA
CASSLTSGRQTQYF | TGTGCCAGCAGCTTGACAAGCGGGAGGCAGACCCAGTACTTC | TRBJ2-5 | NA | TRBV7-9 | TRBD2
CAISTGPYGYTF | TGTGCCATCAGCACAGGTCCCTATGGCTACACCTTC | TRBJ1-2 | NA | TRBV10-3 | NA
CASSPNGGWRNGEAFF | TGTGCCAGCTCACCAAACGGGGGGTGGAGGAACGGTGAAGCTTTCTTT | TRBJ1-1 | once | TRBV18 | NA
CASSISLHPANEKLFF | TGTGCCAGTAGTATAAGCCTTCACCCGGCTAATGAAAAACTGTTTTTT | TRBJ1-4 | NA | TRBV19 | NA
CAWSVTATGLNTEAFF | TGTGCCTGGAGTGTGACGGCTACAGGGTTGAACACTGAAGCTTTCTTT | TRBJ1-1 | NA | TRBV30 | NA
CASSRGNGVGEKLFF | TGTGCCAGCAGTCGGGGGAACGGGGTTGGGGAAAAACTGTTTTTT | TRBJ1-4 | once | TRBV27 | NA
CASRGGVKKGGTEAFF | TGTGCCAGCAGAGGGGGGGTCAAGAAAGGGGGCACTGAAGCTTTCTTT | TRBJ1-1 | NA | TRBV28 | NA
CASTEGATTPNTEAFF | TGTGCCAGTACTGAGGGGGCCACCACACCCAACACTGAAGCTTTCTTT | TRBJ1-1 | NA | TRBV19 | TRBD1
CASSAYLNYGYTF | TGTGCCAGCAGCGCCTACCTAAACTATGGCTACACCTTC | TRBJ1-2 | NA | TRBV7-3 | NA